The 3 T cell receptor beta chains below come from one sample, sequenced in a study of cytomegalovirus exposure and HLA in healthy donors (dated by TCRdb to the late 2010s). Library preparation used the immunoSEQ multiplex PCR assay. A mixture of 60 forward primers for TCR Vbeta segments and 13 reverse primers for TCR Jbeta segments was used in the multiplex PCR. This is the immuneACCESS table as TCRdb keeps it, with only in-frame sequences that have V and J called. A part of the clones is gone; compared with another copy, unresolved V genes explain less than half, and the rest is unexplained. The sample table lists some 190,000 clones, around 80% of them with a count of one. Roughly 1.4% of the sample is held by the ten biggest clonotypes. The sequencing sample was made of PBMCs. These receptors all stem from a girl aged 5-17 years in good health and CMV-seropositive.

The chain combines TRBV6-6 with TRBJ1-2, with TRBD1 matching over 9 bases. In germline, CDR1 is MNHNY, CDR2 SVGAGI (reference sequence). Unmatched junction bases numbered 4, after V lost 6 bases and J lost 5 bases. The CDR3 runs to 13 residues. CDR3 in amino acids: CASRAGTGYGYTF. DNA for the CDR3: TGTGCCAGCAGAGCCGGGACAGGGTATGGCTACACCTTC.

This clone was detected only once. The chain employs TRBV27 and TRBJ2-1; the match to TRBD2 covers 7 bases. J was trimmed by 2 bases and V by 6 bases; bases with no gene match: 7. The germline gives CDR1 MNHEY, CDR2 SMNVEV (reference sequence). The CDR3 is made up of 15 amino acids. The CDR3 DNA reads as TGTGCCAGCAGGAGGGGCCTAGCGGCCTACAATGAGCAGTTCTTC. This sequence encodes CASRRGLAAYNEQFF.

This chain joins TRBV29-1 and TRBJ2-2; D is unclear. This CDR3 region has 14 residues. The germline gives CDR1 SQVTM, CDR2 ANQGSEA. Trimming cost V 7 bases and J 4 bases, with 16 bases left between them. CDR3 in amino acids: CSGLGAFGTGELFF. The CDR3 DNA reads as TGCAGCGGTCTTGGTGCGTTTGGCACCGGGGAGCTGTTTTTT.